One sample yielded the 22 T cell receptor beta chains listed below, sequenced in a study of blood T cell repertoires in COVID-19. Sequenced by immunoSEQ multiplex PCR; TCRdb stores in-frame clones only, minus some. The sample consists of 85,000 to 120,000 clones, roughly nine tenths of them appearing once. The sample taken for sequencing was peripheral blood. Every receptor here comes from a woman aged 50 to 60 with COVID-19, enrolled during active disease.

The chain uses TRBV5-1 and TRBJ2-7; TRBD1 matches at 8 bases. The V and J ends lost 3 bases and 5 bases, in that order; junction bases with no gene match: 10. Germline V CDR1 and CDR2: SGHRS, YFSETQ. There are 15 residues in the CDR3. CDR3 coding DNA: TGCGCCAGCAGCTCTATGGGACAGGTCCAAAACGAGCAGTACTTC. Amino acids: CASSSMGQVQNEQYF.

This clone has only a few counts. The CDR3 reads CASSEFGQSNTEAFF. In DNA form, the CDR3 reads TGTGCCAGCAGTGAATTTGGACAGAGCAACACTGAAGCTTTCTTT. The V gene is TRBV25-1, the J gene TRBJ1-1, with a possible D match to TRBD1 (6 bases). V gave up 1 base and J gave up 2 bases, with 11 bases separating them. CDR3 length equals 15 residues. CDR1 and CDR2 from the germline V gene are MGHDK and SYGVNS.

This rearrangement joins TRBV6-6 to TRBJ2-5; D is possibly TRBD2 (6 bases). With 0 bases removed from V and 4 bases from J, the gap between germline ends came to 9 bases. Germline CDR1 MNHNY, CDR2 SVGAGI (reference sequence). CDR3 length: 14 amino acids. In nucleotides, the CDR3 is TGTGCCAGCAGTTACTCGTCCGGGGGAGAGACCCAGTACTTC. Translated, it gives CASSYSSGGETQYF.

The chain combines TRBV4-2 with TRBJ1-1; no clear D. Between the trimmed V and J ends, which lost 0 bases and 1 base, there was a span of 6 bases. There are 14 residues in the CDR3. Germline-derived CDR1 and CDR2 are LGHNA and YNFKEQ. The CDR3 DNA is TGTGCCAGCAGCCAAGATTTCTGGAACACTGAAGCTTTCTTT. Its protein product is CASSQDFWNTEAFF.

V is TRBV27 and J is TRBJ2-3; 9 nucleotides agree with TRBD2. After removal of 4 bases from V and 4 bases from J, the junction contained 9 bases not matched to a gene. CDR1 is MNHEY, CDR2 SMNVEV, per germline (reference sequence). This CDR3 region has 16 residues. Written as DNA, the CDR3 is TGTGCCAGCAGTTGGTGGCGGGGGGGTGGCGCAGATACGCAGTATTTT. Its protein product is CASSWWRGGGADTQYF.

The CDR3 nucleotides read TGTGCCTGGAGTGAGGGGGGGGGCAGGGGAACCCCGAACACTGAAGCTTTCTTT. Its protein is CAWSEGGGRGTPNTEAFF. The genes are TRBV30 and TRBJ1-1; perhaps TRBD1 as D (6 bases). The ends were cut back, 1 base at V and 1 base at J, with 22 bases in the middle. The CDR3 contains 18 residues. Germline lookup yields CDR1 GTSNPN and CDR2 SVGIG (reference sequence).

The rearrangement links TRBV11-1 to TRBJ2-3; a weak D match, TRBD2 (5 bases). CDR1 and CDR2 from the germline V gene are SGHAT and FQDESV (reference sequence). This CDR3 is 14 amino acids long. V gave up 5 bases and J gave up 4 bases, with 13 bases separating them. CDR3 nucleotides: TGTGCCAGCAGCGCCCCGGGGTCCCCAGATACGCAGTATTTT. Residues: CASSAPGSPDTQYF.

The count of this clone is one. This rearrangement joins TRBV4-3 to TRBJ2-3; possibly TRBD1 for D (5 bases). Germline V gene lookup returns CDR1 LGHNA and CDR2 YSLEER. CDR3 length: 15 amino acids. V shed 1 base and J shed 0 bases, with 8 bases lying between them. The CDR3 coding sequence is TGCGCCAGCAGCCAAGTAGCAGGGAGCACAGATACGCAGTATTTT. Residues: CASSQVAGSTDTQYF.

The chain combines TRBV19 with TRBJ2-3; possible D gene TRBD2, 6 bases. This CDR3 comprises 16 residues. Germline V CDR1 and CDR2: LNHDA, SQIVND (reference sequence). The ends were cut back, 3 bases at V and 0 bases at J, with 13 bases in the middle. The CDR3 region is CASSIPLGGSTDTQYF. In nucleotides, the CDR3 is TGTGCCAGTAGTATTCCCCTCGGGGGTAGCACAGATACGCAGTATTTT.

This chain uses TRBV5-1 with TRBJ2-2; weak D call: TRBD1 (6 bases). The germline gives CDR1 SGHRS, CDR2 YFSETQ. V lost 0 bases to trimming and J lost 6 bases, with 12 bases between them. This CDR3 region has 15 residues. The CDR3 here is CASSLENRVAGELFF. The DNA for the CDR3 is TGCGCCAGCAGCTTGGAGAACAGGGTGGCCGGGGAGCTGTTTTTT.

The chain employs TRBV9 and TRBJ2-2; possibly TRBD2 for D (6 bases). The V end was cut by 0 bases, the J end by 2 bases, with 11 bases between. The CDR3 runs to 16 residues. Germline V gene lookup returns CDR1 SGDLS and CDR2 YYNGEE. The DNA of the CDR3 is TGTGCCAGCAGCGTAGGTGATAGCGGTAACACCGGGGAGCTGTTTTTT. Protein product: CASSVGDSGNTGELFF.

The V gene is TRBV29-1, the J gene TRBJ1-4; D unclear. There are 17 residues in the CDR3. Germline values: CDR1 SQVTM, CDR2 ANQGSEA. Between the trimmed V and J ends, which lost 4 bases and 8 bases, there was a span of 26 bases. This CDR3 reads CSVGGITAPPMEEKLFF. The CDR3 DNA sequence: TGCAGCGTTGGAGGGATCACGGCCCCCCCTATGGAGGAAAAACTGTTTTTT.

The CDR3 is CASSTEANTEAFF. The CDR3 DNA is TGCGCCAGCAGCACGGAGGCTAACACTGAAGCTTTCTTT. This chain connects TRBV5-1 to TRBJ1-1; the D is unclear. V lost 4 bases and J lost 2, with 9 bases in between. From germline, CDR1 is SGHRS and CDR2 YFSETQ. This CDR3 has 13 amino acids.

This clone came up once. The chain is built from TRBV5-6 and TRBJ1-6, with 9 bases aligning to TRBD1. Germline loops: CDR1 SGHDT, CDR2 YYEEEE. V trimming: 1 base; J trimming: 10 bases; junction bases outside the gene matches: 6. CDR3 length: 15 amino acids. The chain's CDR3 is CASSLIDRGYSPLHF. For the CDR3, the DNA is TGTGCCAGCAGCTTGATCGACAGGGGGTACTCACCCCTCCACTTT. Using reference TRBV5-6 and TRBJ1-6 for the parts outside the CDR3, the full variable domain is DAGVTQSPTHLIKTRGQQVTLRCSPKSGHDTVSWYQQALGQGPQFIFQYYEEEERQRGNFPDRFSGHQFPNYSSELNVNALLLGDSALYLCASSLIDRGYSPLHFGNGTRLTVT.

This clone has just a few counts. This chain links TRBV9 with TRBJ1-2, with D possibly matching TRBD1 (6 bases). The CDR3 length is 15 residues. In germline, CDR1 is SGDLS, CDR2 YYNGEE. The V end was cut by 0 bases, the J end by 0 bases, with 9 bases between. The CDR3: CASSVETGSNYGYTF. CDR3 DNA: TGTGCCAGCAGCGTAGAGACAGGCTCTAACTATGGCTACACCTTC. Full variable domain (missing parts from reference TRBV9 and TRBJ1-2): DSGVTQTPKHLITATGQRVTLRCSPRSGDLSVYWYQQSLDQGLQFLIQYYNGEERAKGNILERFSAQQFPDLHSELNLSSLELGDSALYFCASSVETGSNYGYTFGSGTRLTVV.

The CDR3 spells CASSRPGTGTYEQYF. CDR3 bases: TGTGCCAGCAGCAGACCCGGGACAGGGACCTACGAGCAGTACTTC. The V gene is TRBV7-9, the J gene TRBJ2-7, with TRBD1 matching 9 bases. With 5 bases clipped from V and 2 bases from J, the junction kept 7 bases outside the gene matches. The CDR3 contains 15 residues. In germline, CDR1 is SEHNR, CDR2 FQNEAQ (reference sequence).

V usage is TRBV5-1 and J usage is TRBJ1-3; possibly TRBD1 for D (6 bases). The CDR3 totals 15 residues. CDR1 is SGHRS and CDR2 is YFSETQ in the germline V gene. Trimming shortened V by 2 bases and J by 0 bases, and 9 bases separated the two germline ends. CDR3 protein: CASSLQGDSGNTIYF. CDR3 DNA sequence: TGCGCCAGCAGCTTACAGGGTGACTCTGGAAACACCATATATTTT.

The chain's CDR3 is CASTVLSNTEAFF. DNA for the CDR3: TGTGCCAGCACGGTGCTTTCGAACACTGAAGCTTTCTTT. The chain couples TRBV28 to TRBJ1-1; D is ambiguous. The germline V and J ends were trimmed by 7 bases and 1 base, with 10 bases remaining between them. The germline gives CDR1 MDHEN, CDR2 SYDVKM. The CDR3 consists of 13 residues.

This chain uses TRBV2 with TRBJ1-5; D perhaps matches TRBD1 (6 bases). Trimming cost V 0 bases and J 6 bases, with 12 bases left between them. This CDR3 is built from 15 residues. CDR1 and CDR2 (germline): SNHLY, FYNNEI. The CDR3 protein is CASSEALQGSQPQHF. The CDR3 DNA reads TGTGCCAGCAGTGAAGCGCTTCAGGGGAGTCAGCCCCAGCATTTT.

This rearrangement joins TRBV28 to TRBJ2-1; D possibly corresponds to TRBD1 (5 bases). Germline V gene lookup returns CDR1 MDHEN and CDR2 SYDVKM. The CDR3 extends over 15 amino acids. Trimming removed 8 bases from V and 0 bases from J, with 14 bases in between. The CDR3 loop reads CASLPLRVSYNEQFF. The DNA of the CDR3 is TGTGCCAGCTTACCCCTCAGGGTCTCCTACAATGAGCAGTTCTTC.

The V gene is TRBV24-1, the J gene TRBJ1-5; D gene ambiguous. V lost 6 bases and J lost 11, with 13 bases in between. The CDR3 runs to 12 residues. The germline V gene has CDR1 KGHDR and CDR2 SFDVKD. The CDR3 bases are TGTGCCACCAGTCCGGCGAGCGGTGCCCAGCATTTT. Its translation is CATSPASGAQHF.

V is TRBV24-1 and J is TRBJ2-2; TRBD1 matches 8 bases. This CDR3 is built from 16 residues. Germline V gene lookup returns CDR1 KGHDR and CDR2 SFDVKD. V dropped 4 bases and J dropped 1; count of bases not matched to a gene: 4. The CDR3 reads CATSDPGTGNTGELFF. As DNA, the CDR3 is TGTGCCACCAGTGACCCCGGGACAGGGAACACCGGGGAGCTGTTTTTT.